The clone carrying this TCR beta chain was observed at least ten times. TCR beta CDR3 region amplification was performed from RNA transcripts. Carried out on the TCR CDR3, a first-round RT-PCR used the HTBI primer set. Each CDR3 protein gets one entry after TCRdb re-called the multiplex PCR reads with MiXCR. This table holds under 650,000 distinct CDR3 sequences, 15% to 20% found once. The data stem from a study of T cells in Graves' hyperthyroidism and ophthalmopathy. Uncontrolled infection, other autoimmune disease, pregnancy and lactation each barred patients from inclusion. The sequence derives from a woman under 40 with Graves' hyperthyroidism. Sequencing was carried out using blood.

The CDR3 DNA follows: TGTGCCAGCAGATTACGGCAGGGAGCTAATCAGCCCCAGCATTTT. This sequence encodes CASRLRQGANQPQHF. The chain recombines TRBV12-3 or TRBV12-4 with TRBJ1-5, with D possibly being TRBD1 (5 bases). Trimming took 6 bases from V and 4 from J, leaving 16 bases between them. CDR3 length: 15 amino acids.